This entry features one TCR beta chain sequence. No antigen is known for it. TCRdb re-derived calls from the 5' RACE reads in MiXCR, one entry per CDR3 protein. The data show 36,000 or so distinct CDR3 sequences, roughly 12% seen once. The CDR3 spans 15 residues. The germline V gene encodes CDR1 MDHEN and CDR2 SYDVKM. Trimming stripped 3 bases from V and 6 bases from J, with 12 bases between. The data are from a study of CD8 T cells in ankylosing spondylitis. General study points: Disease-linked clones bore a CD8+ phenotype, appearing relatively rarely in peripheral blood.

The origin of this receptor is a male donor with ankylosing spondylitis. The V call is TRBV28, the J call TRBJ1-6; D might be TRBD1 (5 bases). The sequenced sample consisted of synovial fluid, either unsorted or a sorted T cell fraction (not recorded which). CDR3 DNA: TGTGCCAGCAGTTTGGGGTGGGGGGGTAATTCACCCCTCCACTTT. It translates to CASSLGWGGNSPLHF.